The 32 T cell receptor beta chains given below trace back to one sample, sequenced in a study of patients and donors after allogeneic stem cell transplantation. MiXCR, applied by TCRdb to the RT-PCR reads, yields one record per CDR3 protein. The repertoire holds hundreds of thousands of distinct CDR3 sequences, with 16% as singletons. Input material: blood, either unsorted or a sorted T cell fraction (not recorded which). Receptor source: a human donor who was either an allogeneic HSCT recipient or a stem cell or donor lymphocyte infusion donor (not recorded which). It is not recorded whose cells these are; they may come from a transplant donor.

The chain combines TRBV7-9 with TRBJ1-5; 8 bases are shared with TRBD1. The V gene end was trimmed by 5 bases and the J gene end by 6 bases; junction bases not matched to a gene: 15. This CDR3 has 17 amino acids. Looked up from germline, CDR1 is SEHNR and CDR2 is FQNEAQ (reference sequence). CDR3 DNA: TGTGCCAGCAGCAAGACACCCAGGGGGCTAGGATTTCAGCCCCAGCATTTT. Its protein product is CASSKTPRGLGFQPQHF.

Only a few counts were recorded for this clonotype. The chain carries TRBV30 and TRBJ2-5; 8 bases map to TRBD1. The J segment lost 3 bases and the V segment lost 3 bases, leaving 6 bases of the junction unmatched. There are 14 residues in the CDR3. The germline CDR1 and CDR2 sequences are GTSNPN and SVGIG (reference sequence). As DNA, the CDR3 is TGTGCCTGGAGCCCCCAGGGGGCCAAAGAGACCCAGTACTTC. This translates into CAWSPQGAKETQYF.

The chain joins TRBV20-1 to TRBJ2-1; TRBD1 matches at 7 bases. Germline loops: CDR1 DFQATT, CDR2 SNEGSKA (reference sequence). This CDR3 is built from 14 residues. With V trimmed by 6 bases and J by 3 bases, 8 bases remained unmatched. CDR3 protein: CSAYKGAVYNEQFF. The DNA of the CDR3 is TGCAGTGCATACAAGGGGGCCGTCTACAATGAGCAGTTCTTC.

In its sample, this clonotype was seen a few times. The genes are TRBV12-3 or TRBV12-4 and TRBJ1-2; D not resolved. This CDR3 comprises 13 residues. V lost 1 base and J 8 bases, leaving 11 bases between the germline ends. CDR3 coding DNA: TGTGCCAGCAGTTTAGTACGGGTTCTAGGCTACACCTTC. Protein product: CASSLVRVLGYTF.

This clonotype was counted a few times. The CDR3 reads CASRSDSSSYNEQFF. The CDR3 bases are TGTGCCAGCAGGTCGGACTCGAGCTCCTACAATGAGCAGTTCTTC. The chain combines TRBV12-3 or TRBV12-4 with TRBJ2-1; tentative D call: TRBD2 (5 bases). Trimming shortened V by 6 bases and J by 0 bases, and 12 bases separated the two germline ends. This CDR3 has 15 amino acids.

This clonotype was recorded many times. The V gene is TRBV29-1, the J gene TRBJ1-6; maybe TRBD1 (5 bases). Trimming removed 4 bases from V and 6 bases from J, with 10 bases in between. The CDR3 consists of 13 residues. CDR1 SQVTM and CDR2 ANQGSEA come from the germline V gene. Here the CDR3 reads CSVGRDGNSPLHF. For the CDR3, the DNA is TGCAGCGTTGGACGGGACGGTAATTCACCCCTCCACTTT.

V usage is TRBV9 and J usage is TRBJ2-3; tentative D call: TRBD1 (6 bases). The CDR3 has 16 residues. V lost 3 bases to trimming and J lost 7 bases, with 21 bases between them. The germline CDR1 and CDR2 sequences are SGDLS and YYNGEE. The CDR3: CASSGDHRNDRYTQYF. CDR3 nucleotide sequence: TGTGCCAGCAGCGGAGACCACCGGAACGACAGGTATACGCAGTATTTT.

J is TRBJ1-1 and V is TRBV11-2; D possibly corresponds to TRBD1 (6 bases). V gave up 1 base and J gave up 11 bases, with 11 bases separating them. The CDR3 extends over 12 amino acids. Germline V CDR1 and CDR2: SGHAT, FQNNGV. CDR3 nucleotides: TGTGCCAGCAGCTTAGGCGGGGGCAGGGCTTTCTTT. It is translated as CASSLGGGRAFF.

The table lists this clonotype with a count of one. Mismatch with germline at one junction end may stem from a read error. The chain recombines TRBV12-3 or TRBV12-4 with TRBJ1-2; no firm D call. CDR3 length: 13 residues. The CDR3 DNA reads TGTGCCAGCAGTGCTGGACGGGCCTATGGCTCGTCCTTC. Amino acids: CASSAGRAYGSSF.

This clonotype was observed a handful of times. The V and J genes are TRBV15 and TRBJ2-2, with D perhaps TRBD2 (6 bases). There are 15 residues in the CDR3. The V end was cut by 0 bases, the J end by 6 bases, with 11 bases between. CDR1 is LNHNV, CDR2 YYDKDF, per germline (reference sequence). The CDR3 is CATSRDGRRAGELFF. DNA for the CDR3: TGTGCCACCAGCAGAGATGGGAGGAGGGCCGGGGAGCTGTTTTTT.

The rearrangement uses TRBV2 and TRBJ2-3; possibly TRBD1 or TRBD2 for D (6 bases each). There are 12 residues in the CDR3. V was cut by 6 bases and J by 5 bases, with 9 bases left in between. Germline V gene sequence: CDR1 SNHLY, CDR2 FYNNEI. CDR3 loop: CASRGGGDTQYF. In nucleotides, the CDR3 is TGTGCCAGCAGGGGGGGCGGAGATACGCAGTATTTT.

V gene TRBV7-9 combines with J gene TRBJ2-5, with TRBD2 identical over 9 bases. Germline-derived CDR1 and CDR2 are SEHNR and FQNEAQ (reference sequence). V lost 1 base to trimming and J lost 5 bases; unmatched junction nucleotides: 8. The length of the CDR3 is 16 residues. The CDR3 nucleotides are TGTGCCAGCAGCTTAGTAGGAGCGGGAGGATTGGAGACCCAGTACTTC. Its protein product is CASSLVGAGGLETQYF.

The sample holds many counts of this clonotype. CDR3 sequence: CASTGTDGGGEQFF. For the CDR3, the DNA is TGTGCCAGCACCGGGACTGATGGGGGGGGTGAGCAGTTCTTC. The genes are TRBV12-3 or TRBV12-4 and TRBJ2-1; the match to TRBD2 covers 7 bases. V trimming: 7 bases; J trimming: 9 bases; junction bases outside the gene matches: 12. The CDR3 consists of 14 residues.

The gene calls are TRBV7-2 and TRBJ2-7, with 9 bases fitting TRBD1. CDR3 size: 14 residues. V shed 3 bases and J 6 bases; nucleotides not matched to a gene: 6. Germline V lookup: CDR1 SGHTA, CDR2 FQGNSA. As DNA, the CDR3 is TGTGCCAGCAGCTTTAGGACAGGGGTCCTCGAGCAGTACTTC. This codes for CASSFRTGVLEQYF.

This rearrangement joins TRBV20-1 to TRBJ2-1; tentative D call: TRBD1 (5 bases). Germline V CDR1 and CDR2: DFQATT, SNEGSKA (reference sequence). The CDR3 spans 12 residues. V was pared by 6 bases and J by 6 bases, with 12 bases between. CDR3 sequence (DNA): TGCAGTGCCCCTCGACAGAGCAATGAGCAGTTCTTC. Amino acids: CSAPRQSNEQFF.

This clonotype appeared many times. The chain carries TRBV4-2 and TRBJ2-3; 13 nucleotides line up with TRBD2. Germline CDR1 and CDR2: LGHNA and YNFKEQ. V was clipped by 1 base and J by 1 base; unmatched bases: 2. This CDR3 has 17 residues. As DNA, the CDR3 is TGTGCCAGCAGCCAAGCTGGGACTAGCGGGGGCACAGATACGCAGTATTTT. Its translation is CASSQAGTSGGTDTQYF.

This clonotype showed up just a few times. This chain connects TRBV18 to TRBJ2-7, with D possibly matching TRBD2 (5 bases). The germline V and J ends were trimmed by 0 bases and 6 bases, with 9 bases remaining between them. Germline lookup yields CDR1 KGHSH and CDR2 LQKENI. The CDR3 covers 13 residues. CDR3 in DNA: TGTGCCAGCTCACCACCGGACTCGCTCGAGCAGTACTTC. Translation: CASSPPDSLEQYF.

The chain is built from TRBV7-6 and TRBJ1-4; no clear D gene. The V and J ends lost 3 bases and 4 bases respectively, with 6 bases between them. The V gene's germline CDR1 is SGHVS and CDR2 FNYEAQ. This CDR3 has 13 residues. Written as DNA, the CDR3 is TGTGCCAGCAGCTTGCAGATTAATGAAAAACTGTTTTTT. Residues: CASSLQINEKLFF.

The gene calls are TRBV5-1 and TRBJ2-5; D perhaps matches TRBD2 (6 bases). The CDR3 covers 17 residues. Looked up from germline, CDR1 is SGHRS and CDR2 is YFSETQ. Trimming removed 5 bases at V and 0 bases at J, with 20 bases between. Here the CDR3 DNA reads TGCGCCAGCAGTTTCGACCGGGACTTCTTGTACCAAGAGACCCAGTACTTC. Translation gives CASSFDRDFLYQETQYF.

This clonotype was counted only a few times. The genes are TRBV5-1 and TRBJ2-3; tentative D call: TRBD2 (6 bases). The CDR3 sequence is 15 residues long. Germline values: CDR1 SGHRS, CDR2 YFSETQ. V was clipped by 0 bases and J by 11 bases, with 19 bases between them. DNA of the CDR3: TGCGCCAGCAGCTTGGGGGTTCTAGCGCTCACCCGGCAGTATTTT. Its protein product is CASSLGVLALTRQYF.

This clonotype came up a few times. The chain uses TRBV5-1 and TRBJ2-7, with 9 bases lining up with TRBD2. The ends lost 0 bases at V and 9 bases at J; junction bases unmatched: 10. The germline CDR1 and CDR2 sequences are SGHRS and YFSETQ. This CDR3 is built from 15 residues. The CDR3 region is CASSLGRSGGSAQYF. In nucleotides, the CDR3 is TGCGCCAGCAGCTTGGGTCGTAGCGGGGGCTCCGCGCAGTACTTC.

The rearrangement uses TRBV20-1 and TRBJ2-4, with D possibly being TRBD2 (6 bases). CDR3 size: 16 residues. Trimming took off 6 bases at V and 4 bases at J, with 22 bases between the two ends. The germline V gene has CDR1 DFQATT and CDR2 SNEGSKA (reference sequence). The DNA for the CDR3 is TGCAGTGCAAGAAGGGGTGCGGGACTCGGGAAAAACATTCAGTACTTC. As protein: CSARRGAGLGKNIQYF.

This clonotype was seen more than once but under ten times. V gene TRBV4-2 combines with J gene TRBJ2-1, with D perhaps TRBD2 (7 bases). This CDR3 is built from 17 residues. CDR1 and CDR2 (germline): LGHNA, YNFKEQ. Trimming pared 1 base from V and 2 bases from J, leaving 15 bases between. The chain's CDR3 is CASSQVLGGGAYNEQFF. CDR3 DNA: TGTGCCAGCAGCCAAGTTTTGGGAGGGGGGGCCTACAATGAGCAGTTCTTC.

The rearrangement links TRBV15 to TRBJ2-7; no firm D call. The germline V gene encodes CDR1 LNHNV and CDR2 YYDKDF (reference sequence). The CDR3 is 15 residues long. V dropped 1 base and J dropped 2 bases, with 12 bases sitting between them. The CDR3 region has the DNA TGTGCCACCAGCAGAGGAATTAACCCGCCCTACGAGCAGTACTTC. It yields the protein CATSRGINPPYEQYF.

The chain joins TRBV7-3 to TRBJ1-1, with TRBD1 as a possible D gene (6 bases). From germline, CDR1 is SGHTA and CDR2 FQGTGA. The CDR3 loop spans 13 amino acids. V shed 1 base and J shed 10 bases, with 13 bases lying between them. CDR3 sequence: CASSLSAGGAAFF. CDR3 nucleotides: TGTGCCAGCAGCTTAAGTGCCGGGGGGGCAGCTTTCTTT. The entire variable domain, with the rest obtained from reference TRBV7-3 and TRBJ1-1, is as follows: GAGVSQTPSNKVTEKGKYVELRCDPISGHTALYWYRQSLGQGPEFLIYFQGTGAADDSGLPNDRFFAVRPEGSVSTLKIQRTERGDSAVYLCASSLSAGGAAFFGQGTRLTVV.

This clonotype has more than one count but fewer than ten. An end of the junction does not agree with germline; a read error may underlie this. The chain is built from TRBV7-3 and TRBJ2-2; weak D call: TRBD2 (5 bases). Per the germline V gene, CDR1 is SGHTA and CDR2 is FQGTGA. The CDR3 loop spans 15 amino acids. The CDR3 spells CASSLTGKDTGELFF. Written as DNA, the CDR3 is TGTGCCAGCAGCCTAACCGGGAAGGATACCGGGGAGCTGTTTTTT.

The chain carries TRBV3-1 and TRBJ2-1; the match to TRBD2 covers 11 bases. CDR1 LGHDT and CDR2 YNNKEL come from the germline V gene (reference sequence). This CDR3 is built from 16 residues. The V segment lost 3 bases and the J segment 4 bases; nucleotides outside the gene matches: 5. DNA of the CDR3: TGTGCCAGCAGCCACTTAGCGGGGGGGCGATACAATGAGCAGTTCTTC. This gives the protein CASSHLAGGRYNEQFF.

The chain couples TRBV21-1 to TRBJ2-1; TRBD2, the table's D call, was not compared with the DNA. TRBV21-1 is a recognized pseudogene. The CDR3 extends over 15 amino acids. CDR3 sequence reads: CASSKWRGRGNEQFF. The CDR3 bases are TGTGCCAGCAGCAAATGGAGGGGAAGAGGAAATGAGCAGTTCTTC.

This clonotype appeared many times. The J gene is TRBJ2-3, the V gene TRBV24-1; perhaps TRBD1 as D (6 bases). The V and J ends lost 6 bases and 5 bases respectively, with 8 bases between them. Germline V gene data show CDR1 as KGHDR and CDR2 as SFDVKD. The CDR3 length is 12 residues. The CDR3 region is CATSLGGDTQYF. CDR3 sequence (DNA): TGTGCCACCAGTTTAGGGGGAGATACGCAGTATTTT.

This clonotype was found a few times. The chain recombines TRBV12-3 or TRBV12-4 with TRBJ2-1, with 12 bases aligning to TRBD1. The length of the CDR3 is 16 residues. The junction had 8 bases not matched to a gene; V was cut back by 3 bases and J by 8 bases. The CDR3 sequence is CASSFDPGQGAYEQFF. For the CDR3, the DNA is TGTGCCAGCAGTTTCGATCCGGGACAGGGGGCCTATGAGCAGTTCTTC.

The V call is TRBV28, the J call TRBJ2-7, with D unresolved. Germline V gene lookup returns CDR1 MDHEN and CDR2 SYDVKM. The CDR3 is 14 amino acids. Trimming took 6 bases from V and 5 from J, leaving 17 bases between them. CDR3 protein: CASRLPQVHDEQYF. The CDR3 region has the DNA TGTGCCAGCAGATTACCTCAAGTGCACGACGAGCAGTACTTC.

The chain joins TRBV11-1 to TRBJ2-3; 7 nucleotides align to TRBD2. The trim removed 5 bases at V and 8 bases at J, leaving 16 bases unmatched. CDR3 length: 16 amino acids. Looked up from germline, CDR1 is SGHAT and CDR2 is FQDESV (reference sequence). CDR3 protein: CASSLLTGTTGSTQYF. CDR3 coding DNA: TGTGCCAGCAGCCTCCTAACCGGGACTACGGGGAGTACGCAGTATTTT.